This T cell receptor (beta chain) is drawn from a study of regulatory T cells in long-lasting Graves disease. Sample time point: newly diagnosed GD, antithyroid drugs for less than 3 months. Preparation of the TCR library used RNA extracted from PBMCs. Study results and limitations: It was in persistent disease that TRBV28, TRBJ1-2 and TRBJ2-5 were favored.

This CDR3 has 19 residues. V gave up 2 bases and J gave up 6 bases; unmatched junction bases: 11. Germline CDR1 and CDR2: PRHDT and FYEKMQ (reference sequence). Building the TCR beta libraries relied on iRepertoire HTBI primers, and CDR3 regions underwent Arm-PCR. TCRdb independently ran MiXCR on the multiplex PCR reads; one entry per CDR3 protein. Counted here are roughly 260,000 distinct CDR3 sequences, 15% to 20% occurring once; the ten biggest clones make up about 14%. As for this clonotype: No antigen is known for it.

The sample was also reused in another study, on T cells in Graves' hyperthyroidism and ophthalmopathy.

The input for sequencing was peripheral blood mononuclear cells (PBMCs), taken at new diagnosis, from a patient treated with antithyroid drugs. This sequence originates from a woman in her 30s with Graves disease. The chain has TRBV13 and TRBJ2-1, with 15 bases that match TRBD2. The CDR3 spells CASSLPVMGLAGGGNEQFF. In DNA, the CDR3 is TGTGCCAGCAGCTTACCGGTGATGGGACTAGCGGGGGGTGGCAATGAGCAGTTCTTC.